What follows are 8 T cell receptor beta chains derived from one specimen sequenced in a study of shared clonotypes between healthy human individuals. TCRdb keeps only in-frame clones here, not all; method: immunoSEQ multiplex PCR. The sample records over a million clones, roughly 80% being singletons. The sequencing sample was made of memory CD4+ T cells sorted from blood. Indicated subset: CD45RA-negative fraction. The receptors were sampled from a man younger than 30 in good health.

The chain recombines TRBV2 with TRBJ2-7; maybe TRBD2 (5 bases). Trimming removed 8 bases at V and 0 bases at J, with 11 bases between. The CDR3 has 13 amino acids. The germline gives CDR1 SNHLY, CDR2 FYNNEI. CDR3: CASHSTSSYEQYF. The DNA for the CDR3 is TGTGCCAGCCACAGTACTAGCTCCTACGAGCAGTACTTC.

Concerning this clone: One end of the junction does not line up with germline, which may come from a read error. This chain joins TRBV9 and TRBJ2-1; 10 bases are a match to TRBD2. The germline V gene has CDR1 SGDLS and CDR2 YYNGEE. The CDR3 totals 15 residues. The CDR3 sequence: CASSVESGGALSVVF. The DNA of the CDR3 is TGTGCCAGCAGCGTAGAAAGCGGGGGGGCCTTAAGTGTGGTCTTC.

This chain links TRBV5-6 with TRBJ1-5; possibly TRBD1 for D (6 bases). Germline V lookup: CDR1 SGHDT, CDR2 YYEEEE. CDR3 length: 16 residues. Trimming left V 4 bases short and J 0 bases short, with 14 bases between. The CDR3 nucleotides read TGTGCCAGCAGCCCCGGAGGACAGAATAGCAATCAGCCCCAGCATTTT. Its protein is CASSPGGQNSNQPQHF. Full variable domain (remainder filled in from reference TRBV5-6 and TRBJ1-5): DAGVTQSPTHLIKTRGQQVTLRCSPKSGHDTVSWYQQALGQGPQFIFQYYEEEERQRGNFPDRFSGHQFPNYSSELNVNALLLGDSALYLCASSPGGQNSNQPQHFGDGTRLSIL.

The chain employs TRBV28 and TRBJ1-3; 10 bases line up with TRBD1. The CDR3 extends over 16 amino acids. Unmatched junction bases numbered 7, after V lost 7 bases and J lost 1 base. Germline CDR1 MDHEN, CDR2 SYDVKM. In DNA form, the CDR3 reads TGTGCCAGCATATCGGGACAGGGGAGGTCTGGAAACACCATATATTTT. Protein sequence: CASISGQGRSGNTIYF.

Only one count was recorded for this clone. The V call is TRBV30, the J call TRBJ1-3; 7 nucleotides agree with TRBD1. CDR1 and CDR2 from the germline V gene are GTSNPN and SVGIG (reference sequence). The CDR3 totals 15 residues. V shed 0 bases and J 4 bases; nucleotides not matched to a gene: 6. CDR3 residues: CAWSVRQGSGNTIYF. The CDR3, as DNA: TGTGCCTGGAGTGTACGACAGGGATCGGGAAACACCATATATTTT. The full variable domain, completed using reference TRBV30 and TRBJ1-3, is SQTIHQWPATLVQPVGSPLSLECTVEGTSNPNLYWYRQAAGRGLQLLFYSVGIGQISSEVPQNLSASRPQDRQFILSSKKLLLSDSGFYLCAWSVRQGSGNTIYFGEGSWLTVV.

This chain's CDR3 is CASSSGTPNPYTQYF. DNA of the CDR3: TGTGCCAGCAGCTCCGGGACTCCTAATCCTTATACGCAGTATTTT. This chain connects TRBV9 to TRBJ2-3; possibly TRBD2 for D (6 bases). Germline assignment: CDR1 SGDLS and CDR2 YYNGEE. The CDR3 totals 15 residues. Trimming left V 4 bases short and J 7 bases short, with 19 bases between. The full variable domain, in which reference TRBV9 and TRBJ2-3 provide the parts outside the CDR3, is DSGVTQTPKHLITATGQRVTLRCSPRSGDLSVYWYQQSLDQGLQFLIQYYNGEERAKGNILERFSAQQFPDLHSELNLSSLELGDSALYFCASSSGTPNPYTQYFGPGTRLTVL.

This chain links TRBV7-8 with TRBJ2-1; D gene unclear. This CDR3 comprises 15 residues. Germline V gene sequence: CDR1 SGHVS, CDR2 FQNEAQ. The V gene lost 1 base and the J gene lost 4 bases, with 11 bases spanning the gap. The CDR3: CASSLVVADYNEQFF. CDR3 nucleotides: TGTGCCAGCAGCTTAGTGGTAGCAGATTACAATGAGCAGTTCTTC.

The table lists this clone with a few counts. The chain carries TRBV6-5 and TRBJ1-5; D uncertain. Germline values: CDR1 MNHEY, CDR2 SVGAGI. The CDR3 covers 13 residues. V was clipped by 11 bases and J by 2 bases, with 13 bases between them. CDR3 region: CASRGWGNQPQHF. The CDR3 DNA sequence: TGTGCCTCCCGGGGTTGGGGCAATCAGCCCCAGCATTTT.